Listed here are 11 T cell receptor beta chains from one sample, sequenced in a study of T cells expressing NK-cell markers. One entry per CDR3 protein, without DNA, is what TCRdb gives after re-calling the 5' RACE reads. The sample holds about 170,000 distinct CDR3 sequences. The sequenced sample was blood T cells: a sorted CD56 or NKG2C T cell subset, CD4+ or CD8+ T cells, or bulk PBMC T cells (not recorded which). The receptors were gathered from a man aged 18-70 years in good health.

The rearrangement links TRBV7-8 to TRBJ2-3; the TCRdb D gene call, TRBD2, has no DNA to confirm it. There are 14 residues in the CDR3. CDR1 and CDR2 from the germline V gene are SGHVS and FQNEAQ. CDR3 region: CASSLSSATDTQYF.

The chain employs TRBV4-2 and TRBJ1-2. Germline-derived CDR1 and CDR2 are LGHNA and YNFKEQ. The CDR3 is 14 residues long. The CDR3 sequence: CASSHGGELGGYTF.

This rearrangement joins TRBV10-3 to TRBJ2-3; TCRdb's assignment of TRBD1 cannot be checked, as there is no DNA. CDR3 size: 14 residues. CDR1 is ENHRY, CDR2 SYGVKD, per germline. The CDR3: CAISATGAFDTQYF.

The chain couples TRBV6-1 to TRBJ2-7. The V gene's germline CDR1 is MNHNS and CDR2 SASEGT. The CDR3 sequence is 14 residues long. Here the CDR3 reads CASRDEQESNEQYF.

The rearrangement links TRBV5-4 to TRBJ2-2. The CDR3 is 14 residues long. The germline CDR1 and CDR2 sequences are SGHNT and YYREEE (reference sequence). The CDR3 sequence is CASSWGTETGELFF.

This chain connects TRBV27 to TRBJ2-7; TCRdb selects TRBD1, and the lack of DNA leaves this call unchecked. CDR3 size: 14 residues. Germline CDR1 is MNHEY and CDR2 is SMNVEV (reference sequence). The chain's CDR3 is CASSPGGSSYEQYF.

This chain links TRBV24-1 with TRBJ2-5; the TCRdb call, TRBD1, lacks DNA for checking. The CDR3 is made up of 15 amino acids. Germline V gene lookup returns CDR1 KGHDR and CDR2 SFDVKD. CDR3 region: CATSDLPWAGETQYF.

The chain is built from TRBV28 and TRBJ1-6; TCRdb reports TRBD1, a call that lacks DNA to check it against. The germline gives CDR1 MDHEN, CDR2 SYDVKM. This CDR3 has 15 amino acids. CDR3 sequence: CASSLSGPRNSPLHF.

The CDR3 protein is CASSSTGVSNQPQHF. J is TRBJ1-5 and V is TRBV5-6; TCRdb's D gene call, TRBD1, goes unchecked for lack of DNA. There are 15 residues in the CDR3. Germline values: CDR1 SGHDT, CDR2 YYEEEE.

V and J are TRBV15 and TRBJ2-7. This CDR3 has 15 amino acids. Germline lookup yields CDR1 LNHNV and CDR2 YYDKDF (reference sequence). The CDR3 region is CATSRERVGSYEQYF.

This rearrangement joins TRBV28 to TRBJ1-2. This CDR3 is 15 amino acids long. CDR1 and CDR2 (germline): MDHEN, SYDVKM. The CDR3 is CASSTTWQVSYGYTF.